Presented here are 25 T cell receptor beta chains from one specimen sequenced in a study of OX40 agonist ivuxolimab in advanced cancers. This table comes from immunoSEQ multiplex PCR, and its TCRdb copy is limited to in-frame clones, with some not included. The sample holds roughly 60,000 clones, around 93% seen once. Here the sequenced sample was CD4+ or CD8+ T cells sorted from blood, taken in a trial of the OX40 agonist ivuxolimab. These receptors originate from an adult with an advanced solid tumor such as melanoma, head and neck, liver or kidney cancer.

The rearrangement links TRBV21-1 to TRBJ2-7. TRBV21-1 is reported as a pseudogene. This CDR3 region has 13 residues. This CDR3 reads CASSKVRPHEQYF. Here the CDR3 DNA reads TGTGCCAGCAGCAAGGTACGGCCCCACGAGCAGTACTTC.

This chain joins TRBV19 and TRBJ2-3, with a tentative D call TRBD2 (5 bases). The CDR3 spans 18 residues. Germline V gene sequence: CDR1 LNHDA, CDR2 SQIVND (reference sequence). V was pared by 6 bases and J by 1 base, with 23 bases between. For the CDR3, the DNA is TGTGCCAGTAGACCCCGTGTACGAGCGGTGTTTCGCACAGATACGCAGTATTTT. It translates to CASRPRVRAVFRTDTQYF.

The chain carries TRBV4-1 and TRBJ1-2; D possibly corresponds to TRBD1 (6 bases). V was shortened by 3 bases and J by 4 bases, with 15 bases between the two germline ends. Germline loops: CDR1 MGHRA, CDR2 YSYEKL. This CDR3 comprises 15 residues. The CDR3 coding sequence is TGCGCCAGCAGCCATAATTTACAGGGATTCTATGGCTACACCTTC. Translated: CASSHNLQGFYGYTF.

This clone was seen a few times. The V gene is TRBV30, the J gene TRBJ2-3; tentative D call: TRBD2 (5 bases). Trimming removed 4 bases from V and 5 bases from J, with 10 bases in between. CDR3 length equals 12 residues. CDR1 and CDR2 from the germline V gene are GTSNPN and SVGIG (reference sequence). The CDR3 DNA is TGTGCCTGGAAGTCCGAGGGAGATACGCAGTATTTT. It yields the protein CAWKSEGDTQYF.

V gene TRBV19 combines with J gene TRBJ2-3; TRBD2 matches 10 bases. The CDR3 consists of 14 residues. Germline values: CDR1 LNHDA, CDR2 SQIVND (reference sequence). Unmatched junction bases numbered 4, after V lost 5 bases and J lost 5 bases. This chain's CDR3 is CASSQREGIDTQYF. For the CDR3, the DNA is TGTGCCAGTAGTCAGCGGGAGGGAATAGATACGCAGTATTTT.

The genes are TRBV10-3 and TRBJ1-2; TRBD1 aligns across 10 bases. V lost 6 bases, J lost 3 bases, and 4 bases stayed unmatched. Germline CDR1 is ENHRY and CDR2 is SYGVKD. The length of the CDR3 is 14 residues. The CDR3 nucleotides are TGTGCCATCAGCCCCGGGACAGGGGACTATGGCTACACCTTC. This sequence encodes CAISPGTGDYGYTF.

The chain combines TRBV30 with TRBJ2-5; D gene unclear. The CDR3 runs 14 residues. Trimming pared 3 bases from V and 4 bases from J, leaving 15 bases between. Per the germline V gene, CDR1 is GTSNPN and CDR2 is SVGIG (reference sequence). The CDR3 sequence: CAWSAGPMSETQYF. As DNA, the CDR3 is TGTGCCTGGAGCGCCGGCCCCATGTCAGAGACCCAGTACTTC.

The V call is TRBV28, the J call TRBJ1-4, with D possibly TRBD1 on 6 matching bases. Trimming pared 6 bases from V and 8 bases from J, leaving 22 bases between. Germline CDR1 and CDR2: MDHEN and SYDVKM. The CDR3 has 16 amino acids. The CDR3 protein is CASRPLGGGLGEKLFF. CDR3 in DNA: TGTGCCAGCAGGCCACTTGGTGGGGGGCTGGGGGAAAAACTGTTTTTT.

This clone was observed once. The V gene is TRBV5-1, the J gene TRBJ2-1; TRBD2 matches 10 bases. The CDR3 spans 15 residues. Germline V gene sequence: CDR1 SGHRS, CDR2 YFSETQ. The V gene end was trimmed by 2 bases and the J gene end by 4 bases; junction bases not matched to a gene: 3. CDR3 DNA sequence: TGCGCCAGCAGCTTAGCGGGGGGGTTATACAATGAGCAGTTCTTC. As protein: CASSLAGGLYNEQFF.

The genes are TRBV18 and TRBJ2-3, with 8 bases aligning to TRBD2. The CDR3 runs to 16 residues. J lost 2 bases, V lost 2 bases, and 6 bases had no gene match. Germline V CDR1 and CDR2: KGHSH, LQKENI. The CDR3: CASSPSVAGPTDTQYF. The CDR3 DNA is TGTGCCAGCTCACCATCGGTAGCGGGGCCCACAGATACGCAGTATTTT.

V and J are TRBV6-5 and TRBJ1-1; D might be TRBD1 (6 bases). With 5 bases removed from V and 0 bases from J, the gap between germline ends came to 10 bases. The germline gives CDR1 MNHEY, CDR2 SVGAGI. The CDR3 is 14 amino acids. The CDR3 sequence is CASSRRDMNTEAFF. In nucleotides, the CDR3 is TGTGCCAGCAGTCGACGGGACATGAACACTGAAGCTTTCTTT.

The chain links TRBV4-2 to TRBJ1-4; no clear D. Germline loops: CDR1 LGHNA, CDR2 YNFKEQ. The CDR3 runs to 13 residues. V was trimmed by 0 bases and J by 7 bases, leaving 6 bases between them. In nucleotides, the CDR3 is TGTGCCAGCAGCCAAGAAGAAACTGAAAAACTGTTTTTT. This translates into CASSQEETEKLFF.

The V gene is TRBV19, the J gene TRBJ1-1; 8 nucleotides align to TRBD1. Looked up from germline, CDR1 is LNHDA and CDR2 is SQIVND (reference sequence). The CDR3 is 15 amino acids. The V gene end was trimmed by 4 bases and the J gene end by 2 bases; junction bases not matched to a gene: 6. This CDR3 is CASSTWQGANTEAFF. The CDR3 DNA sequence: TGTGCCAGTAGTACGTGGCAGGGGGCTAACACTGAAGCTTTCTTT.

The V call is TRBV5-1, the J call TRBJ2-7; D call uncertain. The CDR3 is 14 amino acids. The germline V and J ends were trimmed by 0 bases and 0 bases, with 7 bases remaining between them. Per the germline V gene, CDR1 is SGHRS and CDR2 is YFSETQ. The CDR3 region is CASSLGTDSYEQYF. The CDR3 nucleotides read TGCGCCAGCAGCTTGGGTACGGACTCCTACGAGCAGTACTTC.

The V call is TRBV10-1, the J call TRBJ2-1; 12 bases map to TRBD2. The germline V gene encodes CDR1 WNHNN and CDR2 SYGVQD (reference sequence). V lost 7 bases to trimming and J lost 2 bases; unmatched junction nucleotides: 12. The CDR3 contains 18 residues. The CDR3: CASKPRLAGVMAYNEQFF. For the CDR3, the DNA is TGCGCCAGCAAACCCCGACTAGCGGGAGTAATGGCCTACAATGAGCAGTTCTTC.

Points on this clone: This sample includes further DNA sequences coding for the same CDR3. The rearrangement uses TRBV6-1 and TRBJ1-2; 9 bases are a match to TRBD1. From germline, CDR1 is MNHNS and CDR2 SASEGT. V lost 0 bases, J lost 1 base, and 12 bases stayed unmatched. CDR3 size: 19 residues. CDR3 nucleotide sequence: TGTGCCAGCAGTGAAGCGACCGGACAGGGGTTCGCAGTTAACTATGGCTACACCTTC. Translated, it gives CASSEATGQGFAVNYGYTF.

This sequence joins TRBV2 and TRBJ1-2; D is undetermined. V gave up 8 bases and J gave up 11 bases, with 12 bases separating them. From germline, CDR1 is SNHLY and CDR2 FYNNEI. The CDR3 has 10 amino acids. The CDR3 loop is CASVWQTYTF. The CDR3 DNA reads TGTGCCAGCGTATGGCAGACTTACACCTTC.

The CDR3 region has the DNA TGTGCCAGCACCACCGCGACAGGGAAGGACTATGGCTACACCTTC. It yields the protein CASTTATGKDYGYTF. This sequence joins TRBV7-2 and TRBJ1-2, with TRBD1 matching 7 bases. CDR1 is SGHTA, CDR2 FQGNSA, per germline. After removal of 7 bases from V and 3 bases from J, the junction contained 11 bases not matched to a gene. This CDR3 has 15 residues.

The chain joins TRBV10-2 to TRBJ2-7, with a weak D call TRBD2 (6 bases). This CDR3 contains 14 residues. In germline, CDR1 is WSHSY, CDR2 SAAADI. Deletions cut 6 bases from V and 0 bases from J, with 12 bases between. The CDR3 DNA sequence: TGCGCCAGCAGCGACGACGGGAGCTCCTACGAGCAGTACTTC. It translates to CASSDDGSSYEQYF.

The CDR3 nucleotides are TGTGCCAGTAGTGCATACGGGACAGGGTTTTTAGGGGAGACCCAGTACTTC. Translating gives CASSAYGTGFLGETQYF. The rearrangement uses TRBV19 and TRBJ2-5; TRBD1 matches at 9 bases. Unmatched junction bases numbered 15, after V lost 5 bases and J lost 5 bases. CDR3 length: 17 amino acids. The germline V gene encodes CDR1 LNHDA and CDR2 SQIVND (reference sequence).

The chain combines TRBV12-5 with TRBJ2-5, with D perhaps given as TRBD1 or TRBD2 (6 bases each). This CDR3 has 17 amino acids. The V gene lost 4 bases and the J gene lost 2 bases, with 20 bases spanning the gap. CDR1 is LGHNT, CDR2 FRNRAP, per germline. CDR3 sequence reads: CASGSWTARRGQETQYF. The CDR3 nucleotides are TGTGCTAGTGGTTCTTGGACAGCTCGGCGGGGACAAGAGACCCAGTACTTC.

The chain couples TRBV25-1 to TRBJ1-2; D call uncertain. The ends were cut back, 8 bases at V and 5 bases at J, with 9 bases in the middle. CDR3 size: 11 residues. The V gene's germline CDR1 is MGHDK and CDR2 SYGVNS. CDR3 sequence reads: CASQRDYGYTF. The CDR3, as DNA: TGTGCCAGCCAGAGAGATTATGGCTACACCTTC.

This clone turned up a few times. J is TRBJ1-5 and V is TRBV18; 7 nucleotides match TRBD1. The CDR3 spans 16 residues. The V and J ends lost 3 bases and 0 bases, in that order; junction bases with no gene match: 5. CDR1 KGHSH and CDR2 LQKENI come from the germline V gene. CDR3 region: CASSPRQGYSNQPQHF. The CDR3 coding sequence is TGTGCCAGCTCACCGAGACAGGGTTATAGCAATCAGCCCCAGCATTTT.

The chain uses TRBV6-6 and TRBJ2-3; 8 nucleotides align to TRBD2. CDR3 size: 15 residues. CDR1 MNHNY and CDR2 SVGAGI come from the germline V gene (reference sequence). V lost 2 bases, J lost 5 bases, and 6 bases stayed unmatched. The CDR3 loop is CASSYGRAGEDTQYF. In DNA form, the CDR3 reads TGTGCCAGCAGTTACGGTCGAGCGGGAGAAGATACGCAGTATTTT.

This chain uses TRBV7-6 with TRBJ2-1; 11 bases are a match to TRBD1. The germline V gene encodes CDR1 SGHVS and CDR2 FNYEAQ. The trim removed 4 bases at V and 9 bases at J, leaving 8 bases unmatched. This CDR3 contains 15 residues. For the CDR3, the DNA is TGTGCCAGCAGCTCAAGGACAGGGGGCTTTGGTGAGCAGTTCTTC. Protein sequence: CASSSRTGGFGEQFF. The whole variable domain, filled in from reference TRBV7-6 and TRBJ2-1, reads GAGVSQSPRYKVTKRGQDVALRCDPISGHVSLYWYRQALGQGPEFLTYFNYEAQQDKSGLPNDRFSAERPEGSISTLTIQRTEQRDSAMYRCASSSRTGGFGEQFFGPGTRLTVL.